These 9 T cell receptor beta chains share one sample of origin, sequenced in a study of regulatory T cells in long-lasting Graves disease. Libraries of TCR beta came from iRepertoire HTBI primers plus Arm-PCR of CDR3 regions. TCRdb re-called the multiplex PCR reads through MiXCR, storing one row per CDR3 protein. This table holds some 340,000 distinct CDR3 sequences, over 9.5% found once. Time point denoted: newly diagnosed GD, antithyroid drugs for less than 3 months. PBMCs were the source of the RNA used for TCR sequencing. These data also formed part of another study, on T cells in Graves' hyperthyroidism and ophthalmopathy.

Sequencing was performed on peripheral blood mononuclear cells (PBMCs), taken at new diagnosis, from a patient treated with antithyroid drugs. The receptors were gathered from a woman aged 18-30 years with Graves disease.

This chain uses TRBV13 with TRBJ1-2; D is unclear. With 0 bases removed from V and 0 bases from J, the gap between germline ends came to 8 bases. The CDR3 has 15 residues. CDR1 and CDR2 from the germline V gene are PRHDT and FYEKMQ (reference sequence). The CDR3 is CASSLGQTTNYGYTF. The CDR3 nucleotides are TGTGCCAGCAGCTTAGGACAGACAACTAACTATGGCTACACCTTC.

This clonotype occurred many times. For the CDR3, the DNA is TGTGCCAGCAGTGTGGCAGGGGGCCGCTACGAGCAGTACTTC. As protein: CASSVAGGRYEQYF. V is TRBV28 and J is TRBJ2-7; 8 bases agree with TRBD1. Germline values: CDR1 MDHEN, CDR2 SYDVKM. J gave up 3 bases and V 5 bases, and 6 bases lay outside the gene matches. CDR3 length: 14 amino acids.

This clonotype has a handful of counts. This sequence joins TRBV9 and TRBJ1-1; maybe TRBD1 (5 bases). The CDR3 runs to 13 residues. V lost 4 bases to trimming and J lost 6 bases, with 13 bases between them. In germline, CDR1 is SGDLS, CDR2 YYNGEE. CDR3 sequence reads: CASSPGHSAEAFF. The CDR3, as DNA: TGTGCCAGCAGCCCAGGGCACAGTGCTGAAGCTTTCTTT. The full variable domain, in which reference TRBV9 and TRBJ1-1 provide the parts outside the CDR3, is DSGVTQTPKHLITATGQRVTLRCSPRSGDLSVYWYQQSLDQGLQFLIQYYNGEERAKGNILERFSAQQFPDLHSELNLSSLELGDSALYFCASSPGHSAEAFFGQGTRLTVV.

This clonotype turned up a few times. At one end, the junction sequence differs from germline, possibly due to a read error. The chain combines TRBV7-7 with TRBJ2-1; D is possibly TRBD2 (6 bases). Germline-derived CDR1 and CDR2 are SSHAT and FNYEAQ (reference sequence). The CDR3 runs to 15 residues. The CDR3 region has the DNA TGTGCTAGCAGTTTAACTAGCTGGGCATTGGATGAGCAGTTCTTC. It specifies CASSLTSWALDEQFF.

The table lists this clonotype with many counts. The chain couples TRBV9 to TRBJ1-2; D not certain. Germline lookup yields CDR1 SGDLS and CDR2 YYNGEE. The CDR3 loop spans 17 amino acids. V lost 4 bases to trimming and J lost 0 bases, with 19 bases between them. CDR3: CASSSNPHDVPNYGYTF. CDR3 coding DNA: TGTGCCAGCAGCTCCAATCCCCATGACGTTCCTAACTATGGCTACACCTTC.

This clonotype was found many times. The J gene is TRBJ2-3, the V gene TRBV6-1; possible D gene TRBD2, 7 bases. The germline V and J ends were trimmed by 4 bases and 4 bases, with 12 bases remaining between them. CDR1 and CDR2 (germline): MNHNS, SASEGT. The CDR3 consists of 14 residues. The DNA for the CDR3 is TGTGCCAGCAGTGCGGCGGGGGCCGCAGATACGCAGTATTTT. Translation gives CASSAAGAADTQYF.

This clonotype has a count of ten or more. The chain combines TRBV27 with TRBJ2-2; D not resolved. The CDR3 is made up of 15 amino acids. The V and J ends lost 4 bases and 8 bases respectively, with 17 bases between them. From germline, CDR1 is MNHEY and CDR2 SMNVEV (reference sequence). The CDR3 DNA sequence: TGTGCCAGCAGTTCGTTGGGATTCCTGGCTGGGGAGCTGTTTTTT. Translated: CASSSLGFLAGELFF.

This clonotype was found a few times. J is TRBJ1-6 and V is TRBV28; tentatively, D is TRBD1 (6 bases). V shed 3 bases and J shed 3 bases, with 12 bases lying between them. CDR3 size: 16 residues. The germline CDR1 and CDR2 sequences are MDHEN and SYDVKM. CDR3 sequence reads: CASSFYRALYNSPLHF. The CDR3 DNA follows: TGTGCCAGCAGTTTCTACAGGGCCCTCTATAATTCACCCCTCCACTTT.

This clonotype was seen repeatedly, ten times or more. The V and J genes are TRBV3-1 and TRBJ2-1; TRBD1 matches 10 bases. Germline V gene data show CDR1 as LGHDT and CDR2 as YNNKEL (reference sequence). V dropped 6 bases and J dropped 4; count of bases not matched to a gene: 6. The CDR3 extends over 15 amino acids. CDR3 DNA: TGTGCCAGCAGTCACGGACAGGGGGGGTACAATGAGCAGTTCTTC. As protein: CASSHGQGGYNEQFF.